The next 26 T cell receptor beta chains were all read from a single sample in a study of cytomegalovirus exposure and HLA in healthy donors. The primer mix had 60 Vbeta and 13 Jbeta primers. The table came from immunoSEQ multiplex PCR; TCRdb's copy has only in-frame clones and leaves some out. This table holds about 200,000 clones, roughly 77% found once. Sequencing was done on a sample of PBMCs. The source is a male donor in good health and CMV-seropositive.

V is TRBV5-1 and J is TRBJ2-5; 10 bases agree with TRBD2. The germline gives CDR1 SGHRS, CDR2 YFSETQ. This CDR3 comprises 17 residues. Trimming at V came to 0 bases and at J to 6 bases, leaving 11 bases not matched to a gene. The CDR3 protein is CASSLGTSAGGGKTQYF. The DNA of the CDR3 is TGCGCCAGCAGCTTGGGGACTTCAGCGGGAGGGGGTAAGACCCAGTACTTC.

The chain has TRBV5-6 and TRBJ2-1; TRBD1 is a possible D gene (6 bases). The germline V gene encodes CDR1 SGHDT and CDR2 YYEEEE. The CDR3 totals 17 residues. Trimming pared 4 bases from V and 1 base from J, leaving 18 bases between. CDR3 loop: CASSPDPTGSSYNEQFF. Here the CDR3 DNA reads TGTGCCAGCAGCCCGGACCCGACAGGTTCTTCCTACAATGAGCAGTTCTTC. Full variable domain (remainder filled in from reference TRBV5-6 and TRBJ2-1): DAGVTQSPTHLIKTRGQQVTLRCSPKSGHDTVSWYQQALGQGPQFIFQYYEEEERQRGNFPDRFSGHQFPNYSSELNVNALLLGDSALYLCASSPDPTGSSYNEQFFGPGTRLTVL.

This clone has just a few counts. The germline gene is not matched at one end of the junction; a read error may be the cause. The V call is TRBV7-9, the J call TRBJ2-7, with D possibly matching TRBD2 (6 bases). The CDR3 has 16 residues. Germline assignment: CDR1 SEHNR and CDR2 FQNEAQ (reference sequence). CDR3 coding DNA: TGTTCCAGCAGCTTCCCCAGGAGGGGAGGTGTCTCCGAGCAGTACTTC. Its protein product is CSSSFPRRGGVSEQYF.

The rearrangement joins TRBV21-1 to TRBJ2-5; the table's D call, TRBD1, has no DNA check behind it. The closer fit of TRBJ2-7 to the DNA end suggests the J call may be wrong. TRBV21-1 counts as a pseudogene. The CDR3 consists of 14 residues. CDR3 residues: CASSKVKGHYEQYF. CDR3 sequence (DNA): TGTGCCAGCAGCAAAGTAAAGGGGCACTACGAGCAGTACTTC.

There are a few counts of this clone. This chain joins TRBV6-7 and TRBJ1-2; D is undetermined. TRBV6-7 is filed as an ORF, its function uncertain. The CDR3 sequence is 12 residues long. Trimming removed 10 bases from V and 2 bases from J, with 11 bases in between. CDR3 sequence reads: CATHDSNYGYTF. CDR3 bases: TGTGCCACCCACGACTCCAACTATGGCTACACCTTC.

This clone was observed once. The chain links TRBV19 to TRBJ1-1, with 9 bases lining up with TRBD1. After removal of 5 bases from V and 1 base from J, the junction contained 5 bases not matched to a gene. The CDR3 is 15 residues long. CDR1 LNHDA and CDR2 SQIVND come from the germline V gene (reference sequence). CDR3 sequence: CASSFRTGANTEAFF. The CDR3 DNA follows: TGTGCCAGTAGTTTTAGGACAGGGGCGAACACTGAAGCTTTCTTT. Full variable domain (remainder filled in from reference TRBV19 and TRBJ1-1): DGGITQSPKYLFRKEGQNVTLSCEQNLNHDAMYWYRQDPGQGLRLIYYSQIVNDFQKGDIAEGYSVSREKKESFPLTVTSAQKNPTAFYLCASSFRTGANTEAFFGQGTRLTVV.

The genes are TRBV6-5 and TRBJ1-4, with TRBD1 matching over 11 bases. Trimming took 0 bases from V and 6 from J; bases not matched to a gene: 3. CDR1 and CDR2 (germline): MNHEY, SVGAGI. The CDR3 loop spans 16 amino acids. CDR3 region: CASSYSKGQGDEKLFF. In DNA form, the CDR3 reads TGTGCCAGCAGTTACTCTAAGGGACAGGGGGATGAAAAACTGTTTTTT.

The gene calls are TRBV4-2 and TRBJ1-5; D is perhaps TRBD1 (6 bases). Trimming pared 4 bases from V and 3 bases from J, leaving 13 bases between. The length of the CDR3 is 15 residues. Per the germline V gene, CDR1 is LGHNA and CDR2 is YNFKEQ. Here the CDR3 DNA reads TGTGCCAGCAGCCTCTTACAGGGAAACAATCAGCCCCAGCATTTT. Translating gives CASSLLQGNNQPQHF.

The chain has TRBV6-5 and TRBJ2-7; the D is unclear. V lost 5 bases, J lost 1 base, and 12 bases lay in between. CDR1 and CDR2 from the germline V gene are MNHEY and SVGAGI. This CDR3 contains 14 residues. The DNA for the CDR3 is TGTGCCAGCAGTATCACTGACAATTCCTACGAGCAGTACTTC. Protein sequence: CASSITDNSYEQYF.

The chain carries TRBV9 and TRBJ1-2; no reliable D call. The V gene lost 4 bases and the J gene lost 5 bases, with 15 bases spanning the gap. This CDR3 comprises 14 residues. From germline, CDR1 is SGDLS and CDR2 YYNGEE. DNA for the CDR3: TGTGCCAGCAGCCCACCCCCGTCGGGATATGGCTACACCTTC. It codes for CASSPPPSGYGYTF.

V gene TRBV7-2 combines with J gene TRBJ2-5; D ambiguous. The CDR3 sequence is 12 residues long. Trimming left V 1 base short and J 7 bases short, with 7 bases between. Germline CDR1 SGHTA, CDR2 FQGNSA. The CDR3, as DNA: TGTGCCAGCAGCTTAGTTCTCGGGACCCAGTACTTC. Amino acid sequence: CASSLVLGTQYF.

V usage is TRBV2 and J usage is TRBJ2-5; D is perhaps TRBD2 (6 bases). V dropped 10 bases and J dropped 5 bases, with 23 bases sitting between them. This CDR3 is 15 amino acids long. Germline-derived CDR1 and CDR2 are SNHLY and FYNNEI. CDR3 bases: TGTGCCAATTCAAGGGAGGACTTGGGTGGGGAGACCCAGTACTTC. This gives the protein CANSREDLGGETQYF.

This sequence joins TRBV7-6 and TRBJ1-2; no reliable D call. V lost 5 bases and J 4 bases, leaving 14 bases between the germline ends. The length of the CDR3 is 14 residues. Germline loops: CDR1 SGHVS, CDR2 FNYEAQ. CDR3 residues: CASSKRGVGYGYTF. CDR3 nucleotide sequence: TGTGCCAGCAGCAAGCGGGGTGTTGGCTATGGCTACACCTTC. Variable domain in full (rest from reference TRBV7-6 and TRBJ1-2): GAGVSQSPRYKVTKRGQDVALRCDPISGHVSLYWYRQALGQGPEFLTYFNYEAQQDKSGLPNDRFSAERPEGSISTLTIQRTEQRDSAMYRCASSKRGVGYGYTFGSGTRLTVV.

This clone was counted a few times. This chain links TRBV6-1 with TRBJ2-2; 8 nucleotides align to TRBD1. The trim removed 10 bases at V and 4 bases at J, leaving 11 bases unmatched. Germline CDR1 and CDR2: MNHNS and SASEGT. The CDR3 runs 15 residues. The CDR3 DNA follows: TGTGCCACTTCCTTCAGGACAGGGATCACCGGGGAGCTGTTTTTT. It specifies CATSFRTGITGELFF.

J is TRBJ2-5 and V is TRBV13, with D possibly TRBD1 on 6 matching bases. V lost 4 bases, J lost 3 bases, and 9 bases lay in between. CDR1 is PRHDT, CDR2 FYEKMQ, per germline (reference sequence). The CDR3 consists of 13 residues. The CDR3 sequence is CASSSGQKETQYF. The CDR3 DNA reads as TGTGCCAGCAGCTCCGGACAGAAAGAGACCCAGTACTTC.

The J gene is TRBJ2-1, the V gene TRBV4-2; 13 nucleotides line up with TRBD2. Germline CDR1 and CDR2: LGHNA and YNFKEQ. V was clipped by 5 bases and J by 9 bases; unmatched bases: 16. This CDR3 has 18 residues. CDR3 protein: CASSARTSGSNQAAEQFF. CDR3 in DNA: TGTGCCAGCAGCGCCCGGACTAGCGGGAGTAACCAAGCGGCTGAGCAGTTCTTC.

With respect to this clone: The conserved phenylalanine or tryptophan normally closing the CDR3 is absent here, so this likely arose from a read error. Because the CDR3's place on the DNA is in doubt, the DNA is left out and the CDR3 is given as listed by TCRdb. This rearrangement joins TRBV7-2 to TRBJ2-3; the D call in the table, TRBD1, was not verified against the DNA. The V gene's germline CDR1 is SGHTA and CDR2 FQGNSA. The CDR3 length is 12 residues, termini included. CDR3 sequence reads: CASSFGAPSPPL.

The CDR3 is CASRDPSVRQTQYF. DNA of the CDR3: TGTGCCAGCAGAGATCCTAGCGTTAGACAGACCCAGTACTTC. This chain joins TRBV6-6 and TRBJ2-5, with D possibly being TRBD2 (6 bases). V was cut by 6 bases and J by 6 bases, with 17 bases left in between. Per germline, CDR1 MNHNY and CDR2 SVGAGI (reference sequence). The CDR3 runs 14 residues.

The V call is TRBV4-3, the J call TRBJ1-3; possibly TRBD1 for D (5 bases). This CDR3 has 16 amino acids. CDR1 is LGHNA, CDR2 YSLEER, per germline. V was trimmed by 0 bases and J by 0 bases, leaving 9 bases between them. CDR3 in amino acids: CASSQDSRVSGNTIYF. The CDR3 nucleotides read TGCGCCAGCAGCCAAGATTCCAGGGTCTCTGGAAACACCATATATTTT.

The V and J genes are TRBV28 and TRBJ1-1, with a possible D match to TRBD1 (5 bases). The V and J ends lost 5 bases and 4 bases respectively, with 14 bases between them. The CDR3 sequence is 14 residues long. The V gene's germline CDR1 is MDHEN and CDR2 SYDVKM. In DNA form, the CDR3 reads TGTGCCAGCAGTCCGGGGGGGGTTCGCACTGAAGCTTTCTTT. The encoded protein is CASSPGGVRTEAFF. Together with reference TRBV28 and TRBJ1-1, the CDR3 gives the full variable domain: DVKVTQSSRYLVKRTGEKVFLECVQDMDHENMFWYRQDPGLGLRLIYFSYDVKMKEKGDIPEGYSVSREKKERFSLILESASTNQTSMYLCASSPGGVRTEAFFGQGTRLTVV.

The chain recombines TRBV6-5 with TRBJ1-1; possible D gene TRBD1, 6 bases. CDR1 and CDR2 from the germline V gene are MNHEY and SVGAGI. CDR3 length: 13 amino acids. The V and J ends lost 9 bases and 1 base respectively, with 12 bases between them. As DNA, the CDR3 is TGTGCCAGTGAGCGGGGGCCGAACACTGAAGCTTTCTTT. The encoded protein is CASERGPNTEAFF.

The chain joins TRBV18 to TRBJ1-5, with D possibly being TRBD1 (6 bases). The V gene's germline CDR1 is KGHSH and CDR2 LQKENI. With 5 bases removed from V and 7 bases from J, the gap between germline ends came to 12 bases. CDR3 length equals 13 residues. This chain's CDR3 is CASSKEGDQPQHF. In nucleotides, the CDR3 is TGTGCCAGCTCAAAAGAGGGGGACCAGCCCCAGCATTTT.

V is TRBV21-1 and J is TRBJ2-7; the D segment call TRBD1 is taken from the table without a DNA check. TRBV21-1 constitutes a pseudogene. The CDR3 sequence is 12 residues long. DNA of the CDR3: TGTGCCAGCAGCAACCCAGATTACGAGCAGTACTTC. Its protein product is CASSNPDYEQYF.

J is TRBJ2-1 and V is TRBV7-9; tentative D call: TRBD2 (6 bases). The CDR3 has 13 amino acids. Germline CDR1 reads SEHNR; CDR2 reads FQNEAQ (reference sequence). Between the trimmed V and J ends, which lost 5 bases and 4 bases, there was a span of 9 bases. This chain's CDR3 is CASSRDLYNEQFF. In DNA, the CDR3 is TGTGCCAGCAGCCGGGACTTGTACAATGAGCAGTTCTTC.

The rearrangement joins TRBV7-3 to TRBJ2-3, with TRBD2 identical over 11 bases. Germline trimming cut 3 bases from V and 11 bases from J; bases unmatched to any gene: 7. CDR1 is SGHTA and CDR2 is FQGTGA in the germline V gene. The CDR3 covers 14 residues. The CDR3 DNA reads TGTGCCAGCAGCTTGGGGTTAGCGGGAGGGGGGCAGTATTTT. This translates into CASSLGLAGGGQYF.

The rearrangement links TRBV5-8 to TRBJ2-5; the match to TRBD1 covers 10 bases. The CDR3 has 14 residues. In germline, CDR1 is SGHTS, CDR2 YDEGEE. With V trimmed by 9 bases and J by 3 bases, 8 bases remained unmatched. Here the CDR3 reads CATGDRGQEETQYF. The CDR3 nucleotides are TGTGCCACCGGAGACAGGGGGCAAGAAGAGACCCAGTACTTC.